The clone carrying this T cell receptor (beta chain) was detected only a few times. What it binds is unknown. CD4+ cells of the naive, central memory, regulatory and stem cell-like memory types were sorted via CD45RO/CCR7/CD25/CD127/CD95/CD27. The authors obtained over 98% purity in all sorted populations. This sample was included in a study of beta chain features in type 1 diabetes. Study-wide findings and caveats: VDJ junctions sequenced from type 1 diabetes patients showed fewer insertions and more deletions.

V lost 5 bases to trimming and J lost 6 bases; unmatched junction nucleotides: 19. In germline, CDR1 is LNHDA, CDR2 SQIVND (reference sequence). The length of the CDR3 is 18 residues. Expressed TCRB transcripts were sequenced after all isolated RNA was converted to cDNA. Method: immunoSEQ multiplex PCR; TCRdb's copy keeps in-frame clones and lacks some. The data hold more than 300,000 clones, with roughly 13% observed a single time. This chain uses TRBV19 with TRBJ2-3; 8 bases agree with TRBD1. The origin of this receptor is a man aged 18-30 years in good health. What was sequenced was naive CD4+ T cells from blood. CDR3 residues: CASSLHYSGQGVADTQYF. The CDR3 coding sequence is TGTGCCAGTAGTCTCCATTACTCAGGACAGGGTGTAGCTGATACGCAGTATTTT.